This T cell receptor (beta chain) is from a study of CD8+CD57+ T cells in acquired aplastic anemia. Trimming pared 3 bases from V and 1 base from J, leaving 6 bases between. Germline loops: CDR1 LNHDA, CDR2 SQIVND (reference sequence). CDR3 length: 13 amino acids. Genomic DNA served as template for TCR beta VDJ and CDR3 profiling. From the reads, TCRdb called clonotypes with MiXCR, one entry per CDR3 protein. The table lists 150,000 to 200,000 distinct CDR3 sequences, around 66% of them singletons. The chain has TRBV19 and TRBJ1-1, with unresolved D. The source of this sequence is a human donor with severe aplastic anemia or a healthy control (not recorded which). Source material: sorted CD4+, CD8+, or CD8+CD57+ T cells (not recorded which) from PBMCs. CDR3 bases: TGTGCCAGTAGTATCCAAGGGAACACTGAAGCTTTCTTT. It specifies CASSIQGNTEAFF.